This T cell receptor beta chain stems from a study of T cells in women clearing cervical HPV infection. The wider study: Controls gave blood once infection was undetectable; cases at lesion identification. HLA type stays a possible confounder, typing being limited.

Profiled with immunoSEQ multiplex PCR; TCRdb holds only in-frame clones, not every one. The sample holds around 39,000 clones. Regarding this clone: A junction boundary mismatches the germline segment, possibly from a read error.

This TCR was sampled from a woman between 18 and 70 years old with a cervical HPV16 infection that either progressed to CIN3+ or cleared (not recorded which). The sequenced material came from blood buffy coat.

The CDR3 loop is CASSQDQNSYEQYF. The sequenced CDR3 bases are TGCGCCAGCAGCCAAGATCAGAATTCCTACGAG. The chain joins TRBV4-2 to TRBJ2-7; D gene ambiguous. Sequencing ends 3 residues short of the CDR3 end; the germline J gene provides the rest. From germline, CDR1 is LGHNA and CDR2 YNFKEQ. There are 14 residues in the CDR3.